The T cell receptor beta chain under discussion was sequenced for a study of spatial heterogeneity in lung cancer. Study-wide context: Those follow-up PBMC samples that were available underwent sequencing, at a median interval of approximately 2 years following resection. General study findings and limits: More often at tumor resection than at routine follow-up, ubiquitous expanded tumor TCRs were detected in the blood.

TCRdb processed the 5' RACE reads anew with MiXCR; each CDR3 protein has one entry. The top ten clones hold 16% of a sample with some 120,000 distinct CDR3 sequences, 10% to 15% of them seen once. This CDR3 is built from 15 residues. Germline assignment: CDR1 ENHRY and CDR2 SYGVKD. Trimming pared 3 bases from V and 0 bases from J, leaving 12 bases between. Time point specified: blood at routine non-recurrence follow-up after resection. Whole RNA from tumor, nontumor lung or frozen PBMC was sequenced unsorted. Remarks on this clonotype: The target antigen is unknown.

This TCR was sampled from a male donor with early-stage non-small cell lung cancer. The chain has TRBV10-3 and TRBJ2-7; D unclear. This sample comprised PBMCs, obtained at follow-up. The CDR3 region has the DNA TGTGCCATCAGTGACTTGACTGCTACCTCCTACGAGCAGTACTTC. Translation gives CAISDLTATSYEQYF.